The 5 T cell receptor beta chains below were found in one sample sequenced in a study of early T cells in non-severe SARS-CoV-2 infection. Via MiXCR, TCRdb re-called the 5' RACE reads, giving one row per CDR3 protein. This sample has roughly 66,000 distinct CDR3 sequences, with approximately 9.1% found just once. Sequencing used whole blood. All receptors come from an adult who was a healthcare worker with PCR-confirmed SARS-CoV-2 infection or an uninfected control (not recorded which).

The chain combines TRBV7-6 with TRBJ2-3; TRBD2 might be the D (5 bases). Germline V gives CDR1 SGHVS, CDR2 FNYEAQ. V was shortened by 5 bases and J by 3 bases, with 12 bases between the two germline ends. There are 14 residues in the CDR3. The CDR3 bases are TGTGCCAGCAGCCCGCTTTCGGGGACAGATACGCAGTATTTT. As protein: CASSPLSGTDTQYF.

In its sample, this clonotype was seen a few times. The CDR3 here is CATRTPDEQYF. CDR3 sequence (DNA): TGTGCCACTAGGACCCCGGACGAGCAGTACTTC. The chain recombines TRBV28 with TRBJ2-7; D gene ambiguous. The germline CDR1 and CDR2 sequences are MDHEN and SYDVKM. The V and J ends lost 10 bases and 5 bases respectively, with 12 bases between them. The CDR3 length is 11 residues.

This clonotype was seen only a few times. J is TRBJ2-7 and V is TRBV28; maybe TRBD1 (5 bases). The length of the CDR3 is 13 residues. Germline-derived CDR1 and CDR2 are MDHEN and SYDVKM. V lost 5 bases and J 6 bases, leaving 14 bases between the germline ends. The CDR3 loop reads CASSRPGSAEQYF. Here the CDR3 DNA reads TGTGCCAGCAGTCGACCAGGGTCCGCCGAGCAGTACTTC.

CDR3: CASSNQGARMIFF. Written as DNA, the CDR3 is TGTGCCAGCAGTAATCAGGGGGCGCGGATGATTTTCTTT. The chain joins TRBV28 to TRBJ1-1; 8 positions match TRBD1. Per the germline V gene, CDR1 is MDHEN and CDR2 is SYDVKM. V trimming: 5 bases; J trimming: 13 bases; junction bases outside the gene matches: 12. The CDR3 is 13 residues long.

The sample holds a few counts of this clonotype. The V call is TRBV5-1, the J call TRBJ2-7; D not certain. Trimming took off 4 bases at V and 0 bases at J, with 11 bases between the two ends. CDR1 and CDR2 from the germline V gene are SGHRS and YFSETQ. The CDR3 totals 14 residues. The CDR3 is CASSGHPSSYEQYF. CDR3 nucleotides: TGCGCCAGCAGCGGCCACCCTAGCTCCTACGAGCAGTACTTC. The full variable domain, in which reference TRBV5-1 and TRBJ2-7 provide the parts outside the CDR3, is KAGVTQTPRYLIKTRGQQVTLSCSPISGHRSVSWYQQTPGQGLQFLFEYFSETQRNKGNFPGRFSGRQFSNSRSEMNVSTLELGDSALYLCASSGHPSSYEQYFGPGTRLTVT.